This TCR beta chain was identified in a study of CD4+ T cells in melanoma. Study-level points and caveats: In melanoma, neoantigen-specific CD4+ T cells reportedly differed in differentiation state. A reported correlation linked neoantigen-specific CD4+ T cells to CD8+, macrophage and B cell function.

V dropped 3 bases and J dropped 6; count of bases not matched to a gene: 10. CDR1 is SGHRS and CDR2 is YFSETQ in the germline V gene. CDR3 size: 15 residues. The protocol was immunoSEQ multiplex PCR, while the TCRdb copy is restricted to in-frame clones and leaves out a portion. The table has about 4,900 clones, under 75% seen once; the top ten hold 26%. This clone was observed a handful of times. Its target is unknown. Sample: cells from a culture (not recorded whether cultured in vitro). This rearrangement joins TRBV5-1 to TRBJ1-1; 8 positions match TRBD1. This clonotype originated in a human donor with melanoma. CDR3 region: CASSWGQDVSSEAFF. The CDR3 DNA sequence: TGCGCCAGCAGCTGGGGACAGGACGTCAGTTCTGAAGCTTTCTTT.